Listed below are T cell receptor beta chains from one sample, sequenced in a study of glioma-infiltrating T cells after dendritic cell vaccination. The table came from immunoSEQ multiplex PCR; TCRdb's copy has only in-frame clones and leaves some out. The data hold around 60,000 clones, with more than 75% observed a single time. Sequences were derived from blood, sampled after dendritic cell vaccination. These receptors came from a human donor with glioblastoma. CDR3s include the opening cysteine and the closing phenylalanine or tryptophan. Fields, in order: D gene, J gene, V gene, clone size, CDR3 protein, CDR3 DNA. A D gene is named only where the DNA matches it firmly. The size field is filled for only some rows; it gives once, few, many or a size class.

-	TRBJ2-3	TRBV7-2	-	CASSGSVSTDTQYF	TGTGCCAGCTCTGGCTCAGTGAGCACAGATACGCAGTATTTT
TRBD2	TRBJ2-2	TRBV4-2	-	CASSQEAGGNTGELFF	TGTGCCAGCAGCCAAGAAGCGGGGGGGAACACCGGGGAGCTGTTTTTT
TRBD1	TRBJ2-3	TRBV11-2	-	CASSLGGRGLRDTQYF	TGTGCCAGCAGCTTGGGGGGCAGGGGGCTTAGAGATACGCAGTATTTT
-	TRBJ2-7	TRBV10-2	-	CASSEGRRLRSYEQYF	TGCGCCAGCAGTGAGGGTCGCAGACTGCGCTCCTACGAGCAGTACTTC
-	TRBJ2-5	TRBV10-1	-	CASGPTRETQYF	TGCGCCAGTGGACCGACTAGAGAGACCCAGTACTTC
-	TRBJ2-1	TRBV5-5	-	CASSQINEQFF	TGTGCCAGCAGCCAGATAAATGAGCAGTTCTTC
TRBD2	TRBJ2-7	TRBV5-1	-	CASSLTSGRTGGSVIYEQYF	TGCGCCAGCAGCTTGACTAGCGGGAGGACGGGGGGGAGTGTTATCTACGAGCAGTACTTC
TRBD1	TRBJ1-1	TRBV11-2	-	CASSWAGTGNRNTEAFF	TGTGCCAGTAGCTGGGCCGGGACAGGGAATAGGAACACTGAAGCTTTCTTT
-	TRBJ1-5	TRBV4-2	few	CASSEGSTGQPQHF	TGTGCCAGCAGCGAAGGGTCCACAGGGCAGCCCCAGCATTTT
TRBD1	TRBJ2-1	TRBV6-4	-	CASSVGAGGYNEQFF	TGTGCCAGCAGTGTAGGGGCAGGGGGCTACAATGAGCAGTTCTTC
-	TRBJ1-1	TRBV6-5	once	CASSETRGSRAFF	TGTGCCAGCAGTGAAACCCGGGGGTCTAGAGCTTTCTTT
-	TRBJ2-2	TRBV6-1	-	CASSLGLYNTGELFF	TGTGCCAGCAGTCTAGGCCTCTATAACACCGGGGAGCTGTTTTTT
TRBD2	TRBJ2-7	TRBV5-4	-	CASSSRLAGDEQYF	TGTGCCAGCAGCTCCCGGCTAGCGGGAGACGAGCAGTACTTC
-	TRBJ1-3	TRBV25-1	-	CASSELSTSGTIYF	TGTGCCAGCAGTGAGTTGTCCACCTCGGGCACCATATATTTT
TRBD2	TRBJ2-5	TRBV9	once	CASSAGGSLGQETQYF	TGTGCCAGCAGCGCGGGAGGGTCATTAGGGCAGGAGACCCAGTACTTC
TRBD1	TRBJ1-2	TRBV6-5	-	CASSPWTGDNGYTF	TGTGCCAGCAGCCCTTGGACAGGGGACAATGGCTACACCTTC
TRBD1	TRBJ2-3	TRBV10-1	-	CASSLTGGASDTQYF	TGCGCCAGCAGCCTGACAGGGGGCGCTTCAGATACGCAGTATTTT
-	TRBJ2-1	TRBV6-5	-	CASSYSQGHNEQFF	TGTGCCAGCAGTTACAGCCAGGGCCACAATGAGCAGTTCTTC
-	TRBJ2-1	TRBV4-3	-	CASSQEDSYNEQFF	TGCGCCAGCAGCCAGGAGGACAGCTACAATGAGCAGTTCTTC
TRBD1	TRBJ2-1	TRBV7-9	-	CASSASTGTGYAEQFF	TGTGCCAGCAGCGCCTCGACCGGGACAGGGTATGCTGAGCAGTTCTTC
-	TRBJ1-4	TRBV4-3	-	CASSQDPGVGEKLFF	TGCGCCAGCAGCCAAGATCCAGGGGTAGGTGAAAAACTGTTTTTT
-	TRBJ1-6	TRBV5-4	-	CASSFGSQGSYNSPLHF	TGTGCCAGCAGCTTTGGGTCCCAGGGTTCCTATAATTCACCCCTCCACTTT
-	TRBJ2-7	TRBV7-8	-	CASSLGGNYEQYF	TGTGCCAGCAGCTTAGGCGGGAACTACGAGCAGTACTTC
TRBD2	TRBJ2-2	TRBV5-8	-	CASRSGTSGTGELFF	TGTGCCAGCCGATCCGGGACTAGCGGCACCGGGGAGCTGTTTTTT
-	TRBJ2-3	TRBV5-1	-	CASSQGHTDTQYF	TGCGCCAGCAGCCAGGGACACACAGATACGCAGTATTTT
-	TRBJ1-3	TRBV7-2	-	CASSSHLGAIYF	TGTGCCAGCAGCTCGCACCTAGGTGCCATATATTTT
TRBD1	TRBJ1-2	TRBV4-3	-	CASSQDRGLLYGYTF	TGCGCCAGCAGCCAAGACAGGGGGCTACTCTATGGCTACACCTTC
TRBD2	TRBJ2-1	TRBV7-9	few	CASSPRLAGISYNEQFF	TGTGCCAGCAGTCCTCGACTAGCGGGAATCTCCTACAATGAGCAGTTCTTC
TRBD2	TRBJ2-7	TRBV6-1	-	CASSSPTSGRPRQYF	TGTGCCAGCAGTTCCCCGACTAGCGGGAGGCCTCGGCAGTACTTC
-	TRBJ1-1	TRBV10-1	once	CASSDRMNTEAFF	TGCGCCAGCAGTGACAGGATGAACACTGAAGCTTTCTTT
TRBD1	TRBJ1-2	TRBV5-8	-	CAIPLTGGSTLGIGYTF	TGTGCCATTCCCCTGACAGGGGGTTCCACCTTGGGGATAGGCTACACCTTC
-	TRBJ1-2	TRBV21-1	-	CASPERSHYGYTF	TGTGCCAGCCCAGAAAGGAGCCACTATGGCTACACCTTC
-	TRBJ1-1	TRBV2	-	CASSEWGVNTEAFF	TGTGCCAGCAGTGAATGGGGCGTGAACACTGAAGCTTTCTTT
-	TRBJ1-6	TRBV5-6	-	CASSVDRSSYNSPLHF	TGTGCCAGCAGCGTTGACAGGAGCTCCTATAATTCACCCCTCCACTTT
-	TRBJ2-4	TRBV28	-	CASSGGRFQGFQYF	TGTGCCAGCAGTGGGGGACGGTTTCAGGGGTTTCAGTACTTC
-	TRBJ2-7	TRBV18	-	CASSPESYEQYF	TGTGCCAGCTCACCAGAGTCCTACGAGCAGTACTTC
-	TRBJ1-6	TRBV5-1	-	CASSPVGDRDSPLHF	TGCGCCAGCAGCCCGGTAGGGGATCGGGATTCACCCCTCCACTTT
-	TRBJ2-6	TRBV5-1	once	CASSGTGYSGANVLTF	TGCGCCAGCAGCGGTACAGGTTACTCCGGGGCCAACGTCCTGACTTTC
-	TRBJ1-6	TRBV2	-	CASSEPQGLYNSPLHF	TGTGCCAGCAGCGAGCCACAGGGCTTATATAATTCACCCCTCCACTTT
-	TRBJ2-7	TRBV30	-	CAWIGTGFDEQYF	TGTGCCTGGATAGGCACAGGCTTCGACGAGCAGTACTTC
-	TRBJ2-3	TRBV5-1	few	CASSQSTDTQYF	TGCGCCAGCAGCCAAAGCACAGATACGCAGTATTTT
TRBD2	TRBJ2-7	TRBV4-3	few	CASSQAGLAGDEQYF	TGCGCCAGCAGCCAAGCGGGACTAGCGGGAGACGAGCAGTACTTC
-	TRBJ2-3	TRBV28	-	CASSLTELGTDTQYF	TGTGCCAGCAGTTTGACGGAGTTAGGCACAGATACGCAGTATTTT
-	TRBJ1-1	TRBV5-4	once	CASSRGLGAFF	TGTGCCAGCAGCCGGGGACTAGGGGCTTTCTTT
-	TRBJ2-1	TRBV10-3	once	CAVCERRGDEQFF	TGTGCCGTCTGCGAGCGGCGGGGCGATGAGCAGTTCTTC
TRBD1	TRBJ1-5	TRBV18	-	CASSPGTGGDQPQHF	TGTGCCAGCTCACCCGGGACAGGGGGCGATCAGCCCCAGCATTTT
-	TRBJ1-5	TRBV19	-	CASSAGISNQPQHF	TGTGCCAGTAGTGCGGGGATCAGCAATCAGCCCCAGCATTTT
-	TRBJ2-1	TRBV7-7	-	CASSREEYNEQFF	TGTGCTAGCAGCCGAGAGGAGTACAATGAGCAGTTCTTC
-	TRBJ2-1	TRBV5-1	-	CASASGAQSYNEQFF	TGCGCCAGCGCCTCTGGGGCCCAGTCCTACAATGAGCAGTTCTTC
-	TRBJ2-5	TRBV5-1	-	CASSFLGQLQETQYF	TGCGCCAGCAGCTTTCTAGGTCAGCTCCAAGAGACCCAGTACTTC
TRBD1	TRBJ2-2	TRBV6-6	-	CASRLSGQGNTGELFF	TGTGCCAGCAGACTGTCGGGACAGGGGAACACCGGGGAGCTGTTTTTT
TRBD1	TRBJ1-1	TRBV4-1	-	CASSHPRGTANTEAFF	TGCGCCAGTAGCCACCCGAGGGGGACAGCGAACACTGAAGCTTTCTTT
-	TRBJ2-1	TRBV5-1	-	CASSLAGGQFF	TGCGCCAGCAGCTTGGCAGGTGGGCAGTTCTTC
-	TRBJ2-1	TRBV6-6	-	CASSWAQYNEQFF	TGTGCCAGCAGTTGGGCCCAATACAATGAGCAGTTCTTC
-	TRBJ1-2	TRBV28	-	CASSLSRVNYGYTF	TGTGCCAGCAGTTTATCCCGGGTAAACTATGGCTACACCTTC
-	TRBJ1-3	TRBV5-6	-	CASSLGGGPRSGNTIYF	TGTGCCAGCAGCTTGGGAGGGGGACCGCGCTCTGGAAACACCATATATTTT
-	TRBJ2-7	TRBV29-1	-	CSVGRGFYEQYF	TGCAGCGTTGGTCGGGGATTCTACGAGCAGTACTTC
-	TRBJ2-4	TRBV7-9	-	CASSPRTEAKNIQYF	TGTGCCAGCAGCCCTAGGACTGAAGCCAAAAACATTCAGTACTTC